The 22 T cell receptor beta chains below come from one sample, sequenced in a study of T cell responses to AZD1222 COVID-19 vaccine. Using immunoSEQ multiplex PCR, the repertoire was profiled, and TCRdb retains in-frame clones only, with some absent. The repertoire holds around 80,000 clones, with less than 95% as singletons. Source: peripheral blood, taken 28 days after the second AZD1222 dose. These receptors were collected from an adult who received the AZD1222 COVID-19 vaccine.

This chain connects TRBV10-3 to TRBJ2-1; perhaps TRBD2 as D (5 bases). The germline gives CDR1 ENHRY, CDR2 SYGVKD. The CDR3 runs to 15 residues. The V end was cut by 6 bases, the J end by 5 bases, with 17 bases between. The CDR3 is CAIRETIQIHNEQFF. CDR3 DNA sequence: TGTGCCATCAGAGAGACTATCCAAATTCACAATGAGCAGTTCTTC.

The J gene is TRBJ1-4, the V gene TRBV3-1 (or the pseudogene TRBV3-2), with D uncertain. Trimming took 0 bases from V and 10 from J, leaving 6 bases between them. From germline, CDR1 is LGHDT and CDR2 YNNKEL (reference sequence). This CDR3 spans 12 amino acids. Here the CDR3 reads CASSQDAGKLFF. CDR3 nucleotides: TGTGCCAGCAGCCAAGATGCCGGAAAACTGTTTTTT.

This rearrangement joins TRBV2 to TRBJ2-2; 10 nucleotides line up with TRBD2. CDR1 SNHLY and CDR2 FYNNEI come from the germline V gene. V shed 4 bases and J 5 bases; nucleotides not matched to a gene: 1. The CDR3 covers 14 residues. The CDR3 loop is CASSGSGGTGELFF. Here the CDR3 DNA reads TGTGCCAGCAGTGGTAGCGGGGGGACCGGGGAGCTGTTTTTT.

This chain uses TRBV18 with TRBJ2-7; D is perhaps TRBD2 (6 bases). The CDR3 extends over 11 amino acids. Germline V gene data show CDR1 as KGHSH and CDR2 as LQKENI. Trimming cost V 2 bases and J 11 bases, with 10 bases left between them. CDR3 coding DNA: TGTGCCAGCTCACCAGGGGTAGCGGAGTACTTC. It specifies CASSPGVAEYF.

The chain couples TRBV28 to TRBJ1-1; the D is unclear. Per the germline V gene, CDR1 is MDHEN and CDR2 is SYDVKM. The CDR3 loop spans 16 amino acids. V was cut by 6 bases and J by 2 bases, with 19 bases left in between. The CDR3 DNA is TGTGCCAGCAGGGAATTGGGAAGATTTGAAAACACTGAAGCTTTCTTT. This encodes CASRELGRFENTEAFF.

Written as DNA, the CDR3 is TGTGCCAGCAGCTTGATTGGGGGGTCTGAAGCTTTCTTT. Protein product: CASSLIGGSEAFF. V usage is TRBV5-4 and J usage is TRBJ1-1; D may be TRBD1 (5 bases). The CDR3 sequence is 13 residues long. V gave up 1 base and J gave up 6 bases, with 10 bases separating them. Germline CDR1 is SGHNT and CDR2 is YYREEE (reference sequence).

The genes are TRBV10-3 and TRBJ1-4; tentatively, D is TRBD1 (6 bases). Germline V gene sequence: CDR1 ENHRY, CDR2 SYGVKD. CDR3 length: 15 residues. Trimming removed 0 bases at V and 6 bases at J, with 11 bases between. CDR3 bases: TGTGCCATCAGTGAGTCAGGGTCAGGGGATGAAAAACTGTTTTTT. This gives the protein CAISESGSGDEKLFF.

The rearrangement joins TRBV10-3 to TRBJ2-3; 8 bases map to TRBD2. CDR1 is ENHRY, CDR2 SYGVKD, per germline. The CDR3 sequence is 13 residues long. After removal of 9 bases from V and 2 bases from J, the junction contained 4 bases not matched to a gene. CDR3 sequence (DNA): TGTGCCATTCTACTAGCGGCCACAGATACGCAGTATTTT. Protein: CAILLAATDTQYF.

The gene calls are TRBV6-5 and TRBJ1-6; 10 bases map to TRBD1. The V segment lost 4 bases and the J segment 11 bases; nucleotides outside the gene matches: 8. The CDR3 covers 15 residues. Germline V CDR1 and CDR2: MNHEY, SVGAGI. CDR3 protein: CASSSPGQGTPPLHF. For the CDR3, the DNA is TGTGCCAGCAGTTCCCCGGGACAGGGGACCCCACCCCTCCACTTT.

The chain couples TRBV3-1 (or the pseudogene TRBV3-2) to TRBJ2-2; TRBD2 matches at 7 bases. Trimming removed 6 bases from V and 3 bases from J; junction bases left unmatched: 1. Germline CDR1 reads LGHDT; CDR2 reads YNNKEL (reference sequence). This CDR3 region has 13 residues. CDR3: CASRREYTGELFF. CDR3 bases: TGTGCCAGCAGGCGGGAGTACACCGGGGAGCTGTTTTTT.

The CDR3 DNA sequence: TGTGCCAGCAGCTTCATGGGCAGTTCTTTGGAGGAGCAGTTCTTC. As protein: CASSFMGSSLEEQFF. The chain couples TRBV7-8 to TRBJ2-1; D gene unclear. The CDR3 length is 15 residues. Germline V gene sequence: CDR1 SGHVS, CDR2 FQNEAQ. Trimming took 3 bases from V and 10 from J, leaving 19 bases between them.

The chain combines TRBV3-1 (or the pseudogene TRBV3-2) with TRBJ2-2; D ambiguous. With 5 bases removed from V and 7 bases from J, the gap between germline ends came to 8 bases. This CDR3 has 12 residues. Germline loops: CDR1 LGHDT, CDR2 YNNKEL (reference sequence). Here the CDR3 DNA reads TGTGCCAGCAGCACTGTTCACGGGGAGCTGTTTTTT. Amino acid sequence: CASSTVHGELFF.

The gene calls are TRBV19 and TRBJ2-3; no firm D call. This CDR3 has 12 residues. Trimming stripped 5 bases from V and 3 bases from J, with 6 bases between. Per the germline V gene, CDR1 is LNHDA and CDR2 is SQIVND (reference sequence). The CDR3 nucleotides read TGTGCCAGTAGTGAGGATACAGATACGCAGTATTTT. Translating it yields CASSEDTDTQYF. Complete variable domain (other parts from reference TRBV19 and TRBJ2-3): DGGITQSPKYLFRKEGQNVTLSCEQNLNHDAMYWYRQDPGQGLRLIYYSQIVNDFQKGDIAEGYSVSREKKESFPLTVTSAQKNPTAFYLCASSEDTDTQYFGPGTRLTVL.

V usage is TRBV4-1 and J usage is TRBJ2-3, with D perhaps TRBD2 (6 bases). With 0 bases removed from V and 2 bases from J, the gap between germline ends came to 12 bases. The CDR3 spans 16 residues. Germline CDR1 reads MGHRA; CDR2 reads YSYEKL. CDR3 loop: CASSQEGLTVTDTQYF. Written as DNA, the CDR3 is TGCGCCAGCAGCCAAGAGGGACTTACTGTCACAGATACGCAGTATTTT.

The DNA of the CDR3 is TGTGCCAGTAGTGACAGCGGGAGGGCTGCAGATACGCAGTATTTT. Protein: CASSDSGRAADTQYF. J is TRBJ2-3 and V is TRBV19, with TRBD2 matching 10 bases. The V gene end was trimmed by 5 bases and the J gene end by 4 bases; junction bases not matched to a gene: 6. The germline V gene encodes CDR1 LNHDA and CDR2 SQIVND (reference sequence). This CDR3 is built from 15 residues.

This clone was found once. The rearrangement joins TRBV5-4 to TRBJ2-1; TRBD2 agrees at 9 bases. Germline CDR1 SGHNT, CDR2 YYREEE (reference sequence). The junction had 6 bases not matched to a gene; V was cut back by 0 bases and J by 8 bases. The CDR3 is 15 amino acids. CDR3 protein: CASSLAAGGSHEQFF. The CDR3 coding sequence is TGTGCCAGCAGCTTGGCAGCGGGAGGCTCTCATGAGCAGTTCTTC.

The chain has TRBV5-1 and TRBJ2-5; no firm D call. CDR1 and CDR2 (germline): SGHRS, YFSETQ. Trimming removed 0 bases at V and 4 bases at J, with 10 bases between. The CDR3 length is 14 residues. The chain's CDR3 is CASSLASSRETQYF. CDR3 DNA sequence: TGCGCCAGCAGCTTGGCCTCTAGTCGAGAGACCCAGTACTTC.

This chain uses TRBV7-6 with TRBJ2-1; D possibly corresponds to TRBD1 (5 bases). V dropped 1 base and J dropped 0 bases, with 10 bases sitting between them. This CDR3 contains 16 residues. Germline loops: CDR1 SGHVS, CDR2 FNYEAQ. The CDR3 DNA is TGTGCCAGCAGCTTAGTGGCTGACAGCTCCTACAATGAGCAGTTCTTC. Protein: CASSLVADSSYNEQFF.

This clone was recorded once. The rearrangement joins TRBV5-1 to TRBJ2-5, with TRBD2 identical over 8 bases. The length of the CDR3 is 16 residues. CDR1 is SGHRS, CDR2 YFSETQ, per germline. Unmatched junction bases numbered 14, after V lost 5 bases and J lost 5 bases. This CDR3 is CASRRGAGLGGETQYF. CDR3 nucleotide sequence: TGCGCCAGCAGGCGAGGCGCGGGACTAGGAGGGGAGACCCAGTACTTC.

V is TRBV7-3 and J is TRBJ2-3; no clear D. Trimming took off 1 base at V and 0 bases at J, with 8 bases between the two ends. The CDR3 runs 15 residues. The germline V gene encodes CDR1 SGHTA and CDR2 FQGTGA. The CDR3 reads CASSLSAGSTDTQYF. The CDR3 nucleotides are TGTGCCAGCAGCTTAAGTGCCGGGAGCACAGATACGCAGTATTTT.

J is TRBJ2-7 and V is TRBV5-6; no firm D call. In germline, CDR1 is SGHDT, CDR2 YYEEEE. The CDR3 is made up of 14 amino acids. The V gene lost 1 base and the J gene lost 1 base, with 9 bases spanning the gap. The CDR3 sequence is CASSLMRLSYEQYF. The CDR3 DNA sequence: TGTGCCAGCAGCTTGATGAGACTGTCCTACGAGCAGTACTTC.

The count of this clone is one. The rearrangement uses TRBV6-5 and TRBJ1-5; TRBD1 is a possible D gene (6 bases). Germline V gene lookup returns CDR1 MNHEY and CDR2 SVGAGI. This CDR3 is built from 13 residues. V was shortened by 5 bases and J by 5 bases, with 10 bases between the two germline ends. The CDR3 spells CASSRQEDQPQHF. Written as DNA, the CDR3 is TGTGCCAGCAGTCGACAGGAAGATCAGCCCCAGCATTTT.